This T cell receptor beta chain appears in the sequencing data of a study of T cells after yellow fever vaccination (dated by TCRdb to the late 2010s). Concerning the study at large: The SMART-Seq v4 Ultra Low Input RNA kit was used to prepare libraries from fractions with low cell numbers. Blood was drawn at multiple timepoints before and after primary and secondary immunization, with bulk PBMC replicates and cell subsets isolated. To track T-cell clones before and after primary and booster YFV17D yellow fever vaccination, bulk TCR alpha and beta repertoires were sequenced longitudinally. Two healthy male donors, one aged 18 to 30 and one aged 30 to 39 years, made up the cohort.

The CDR3, from cysteine to phenylalanine, totals 15 residues. Only CDR3 DNA remains: 45 bases, in frame from the first base. Trimming at the junction amounts to 4 bases on V and 0 bases on J, and the germline ends lie 12 bases apart. CDR1 and CDR2 are drawn from the germline V gene: SGHRS, YFSETQ. General findings and caveats noted by the study authors: Most clones expanded after primary vaccination (96% of CD4 and around nine tenths of CD8) were re-detected after the booster, suggesting that broad memory maintenance occurred. Because the study included only a couple of donors, the extent to which the findings can be generalized is limited. FACS-sorted repertoires could contain abundant contaminating clonotypes from the bulk population, so computational filtering was required. A small share of clonotypes occurred in both CD4 and CD8 compartments, likely arising from convergent recombination. Compared with the primary T-cell response, the secondary T-cell response was weaker but faster, peaking on day 5 rather than day 15.

This specimen's treatment or condition label, interpreted: live attenuated yellow fever vaccine strain. At every blood-draw timepoint, two biological replicates of bulk PBMCs were collected. A standard Ficoll-Paque protocol was used to isolate PBMCs from peripheral blood. TriZol was used to extract RNA from bulk PBMCs, CD4 and CD8 fractions, and dextramer-positive and dextramer-negative fractions. This clonotype was seen a few times. The target of this receptor is not known. The record has no base qualities; no much larger clone is one base away. TCR cDNA was synthesized by 5'RACE template switching, through which a universal primer site and unique molecular identifiers were introduced. Priming of cDNA synthesis was performed from both the TCR alpha and TCR beta constant segments. Libraries were amplified in two PCR steps, with sample barcodes and sequencing adapters added in the second step. Sequencing of libraries was performed on Illumina HiSeq 2500 (2x100 bp) or NovaSeq (2x150 bp). The original pipeline was this. MIGEC was used to demultiplex reads and collapse the reads into UMI consensus sequences, and MiXCR was used for V(D)J alignment. Clonotypes responding to the vaccine were identified with edgeR on replicate PBMC samples, with the criteria of FDR below 0.01 and a log2 fold change above 5 up to day 15. Bulk clonotypes were assigned CD4 or CD8 identity according to which sequenced CD4 or CD8 repertoire held them at higher abundance. Starting from the raw public reads, TCRdb applied fastp trimming at Q25, assembled clones with MiXCR and retained in-frame beta chains. Merged by CDR3 protein, the rows form single entries marked with the most common genes and DNA. These V and J calls rely on TCRdb rather than the paper's analysis. The sample data list some 350,000 distinct CDR3 sequences, and 11% of these were observed just once. The ten top clones hold around 18% of the sample.

The V and J genes are TRBV5-1 and TRBJ2-3, with the D gene too uncertain to name. The sequence derives from a man aged 18 to 35 who received the YFV17D yellow fever vaccine. The starting material was PBMCs, obtained on the day of the first yellow fever vaccination. In nucleotides, the sequence is TGCGCCAGCAGCCCCGCGGCATGGAGCACAGATACGCAGTATTTT. This encodes CASSPAAWSTDTQYF.